This TCR beta chain was captured in a study of cytomegalovirus exposure and HLA in healthy donors. The study's findings and limits: Three CMV-associated chains proved CMV antigen-specific in vitro. Most TCR sequences showed up rarely, but some public TCRs showed up in many donors. Trimming of TCR beta V- and J-genes showed a link, identified in a later analysis, to a missense DCLRE1C variant.

Comment on this clone: Its antigen is currently unknown.

The J segment lost 5 bases and the V segment lost 1 base, leaving 9 bases of the junction unmatched. Germline CDR1 reads SGDLS; CDR2 reads YYNGEE. The CDR3 has 17 residues. The study ran its PCR with 60 Vbeta and 13 Jbeta primers. Sequencing was performed with immunoSEQ multiplex PCR; in TCRdb, only in-frame clones are kept and a portion is missing. The sample lists about 150,000 clones; 70% to 80% were seen once. This chain uses TRBV9 with TRBJ2-5, with 12 nucleotides matching TRBD1. What was sequenced was PBMCs. This receptor was identified in a woman aged 40 to 50 in good health and CMV-seronegative. The DNA of the CDR3 is TGTGCCAGCAGCGTAACTGTGGGACAGGGGGCTATTGAGACCCAGTACTTC. It codes for CASSVTVGQGAIETQYF.